This TCR beta chain was documented in a study of blood T cell repertoires in COVID-19. Looking at the study overall: COVID-19 samples from acute and convalescent phases originated in the United States, Italy and Spain. T cells, B-cell-depleted T cells, or PBMCs provided the cDNA or gDNA that served as material.

Per the authors' pipeline: Amplification of reference gene primers provided the estimated nucleated cell counts. Sequencing was performed with immunoSEQ multiplex PCR; in TCRdb, only in-frame clones are kept and a portion is missing. For V, J and clone size, that table is used; D and trimming come from the DNA. The sample lists 62,000 or so clones; roughly nine tenths were seen once. The CDR3 has 13 amino acids. The ends lost 4 bases at V and 1 base at J; junction bases unmatched: 1. Germline CDR1 reads SGHRS; CDR2 reads YFSETQ. This clone was seen a single time. Material for sequencing was peripheral blood. The chain links TRBV5-1 to TRBJ2-7; 8 positions match TRBD1. The sequence was obtained from a man in his fifties or sixties with acute or convalescent COVID-19. The CDR3 loop is CASSRQGSYEQYF. The CDR3 DNA follows: TGCGCCAGCAGCCGACAGGGGTCCTACGAGCAGTACTTC.